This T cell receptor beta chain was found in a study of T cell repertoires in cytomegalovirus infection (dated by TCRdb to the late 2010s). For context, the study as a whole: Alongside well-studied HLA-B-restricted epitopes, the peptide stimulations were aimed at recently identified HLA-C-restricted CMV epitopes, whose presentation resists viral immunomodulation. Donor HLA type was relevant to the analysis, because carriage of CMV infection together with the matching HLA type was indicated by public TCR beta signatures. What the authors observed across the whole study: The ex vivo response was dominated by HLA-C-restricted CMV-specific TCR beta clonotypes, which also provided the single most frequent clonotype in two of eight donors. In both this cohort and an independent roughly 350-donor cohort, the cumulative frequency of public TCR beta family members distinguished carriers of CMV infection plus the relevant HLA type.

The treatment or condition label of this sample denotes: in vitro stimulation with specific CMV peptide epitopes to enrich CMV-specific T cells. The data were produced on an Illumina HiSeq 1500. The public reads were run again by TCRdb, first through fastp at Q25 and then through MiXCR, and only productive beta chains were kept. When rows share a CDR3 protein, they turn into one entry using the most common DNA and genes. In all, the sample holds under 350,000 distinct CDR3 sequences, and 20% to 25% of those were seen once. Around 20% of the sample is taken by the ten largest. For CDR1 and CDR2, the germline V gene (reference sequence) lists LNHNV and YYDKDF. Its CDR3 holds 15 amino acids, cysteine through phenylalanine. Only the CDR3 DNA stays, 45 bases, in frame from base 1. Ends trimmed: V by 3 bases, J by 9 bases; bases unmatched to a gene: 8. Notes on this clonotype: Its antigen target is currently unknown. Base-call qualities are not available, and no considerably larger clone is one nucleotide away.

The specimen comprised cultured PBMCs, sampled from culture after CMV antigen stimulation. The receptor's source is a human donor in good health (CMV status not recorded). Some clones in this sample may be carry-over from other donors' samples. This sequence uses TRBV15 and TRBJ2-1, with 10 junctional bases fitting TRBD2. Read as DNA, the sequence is TGTGCCACCAGCAGTTATCTAGCGGGAGCGGGTGAGCAGTTCTTC. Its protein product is CATSSYLAGAGEQFF.